This T cell receptor (beta chain) is from a study of cytomegalovirus exposure and HLA in healthy donors. PCR primers comprised 60 Vbeta and 13 Jbeta primers. Clones were sequenced by immunoSEQ multiplex PCR, and TCRdb holds only the in-frame ones, with some missing. The table lists roughly 100,000 clones, approximately 80% of them singletons, with roughly 5.4% in the top ten. General study results and limits: Per published reports, the classifier diagnosed cytomegalovirus status with high specificity and sensitivity. According to the study, around 160 TCR beta chains were cytomegalovirus-associated. Association of a missense DCLRE1C variant with TCR beta V- and J-gene trimming was reported in a later analysis.

The trim removed 2 bases at V and 2 bases at J, leaving 12 bases unmatched. The CDR3 is 18 residues long. CDR1 is MGHRA, CDR2 YSYEKL, per germline. Turning to this clone: The antigen remains undetermined.

These donors, healthy bone marrow donors, were studied. The rearrangement uses TRBV4-1 and TRBJ2-5; 9 nucleotides agree with TRBD1. This clonotype was obtained from a woman under 30 in good health and CMV-seropositive. Material for sequencing was PBMCs. The CDR3 bases are TGCGCCAGCAGCCAAAAGCTAGCCGGGACAGGGATACAAGAGACCCAGTACTTC. Protein: CASSQKLAGTGIQETQYF.